This T cell receptor (beta chain) was captured by sequencing in a study of blood T cell repertoires in COVID-19. Turning to the study itself: Researchers got acute and convalescent COVID-19 samples from the United States, Italy and Spain. PBMCs, B-cell-depleted T cells, or T cells provided the cDNA or gDNA that made up the material.

In the original analysis: Quantification of nucleated cells was approximated via reference gene primer amplification. The repertoire was sequenced with immunoSEQ multiplex PCR; TCRdb's copy has only in-frame clones and lacks some. From that table come the V and J calls and clone size; the DNA was used to work out D and trimming. The table has under 95,000 clones, approximately 88% seen once. Germline V CDR1 and CDR2: MGHRA, YSYEKL. The CDR3 runs 15 residues. Trimming took 4 bases from V and 1 from J; bases not matched to a gene: 6. This TCR derives from a man aged 60 to 75 with acute or convalescent COVID-19. Sequencing was performed on peripheral blood. V usage is TRBV4-1 and J usage is TRBJ1-1, with 7 nucleotides matching TRBD1. In DNA, the CDR3 is TGCGCCAGCAGCCCCCGGGACAGACAGAACACTGAAGCTTTCTTT. It encodes CASSPRDRQNTEAFF.